The clone carrying this T cell receptor beta chain was observed at least ten times. Amplification of TCR beta CDR3 regions was performed using RNA transcripts as template. The TCR CDR3 was amplified in a first-round RT-PCR using the HTBI primer set. MiXCR, run by TCRdb on the multiplex PCR reads, gives a single entry per CDR3 protein. The sample yields a few hundred thousand distinct CDR3 sequences, 15% seen once. This entry belongs to a study of T cells in Graves' hyperthyroidism and ophthalmopathy. Graves' hyperthyroidism showing no ophthalmopathy progression within 18 months was considered stable. Every diagnosis used clinical symptoms, serum thyroxine and TRAb, thyroid ultrasound and orbital computed tomography. Out of approximately 10 ml of fresh peripheral blood came the PBMCs. Sequencing was carried out using blood. The TCR comes from a woman in her 30s with Graves' hyperthyroidism.

In DNA form, the CDR3 reads TGTGCCAGCAGCCCAAAGCAGGGGGGCGTCCACGAGCAGTACTTC. Its protein is CASSPKQGGVHEQYF. The chain couples TRBV3-1 to TRBJ2-7; possible D gene TRBD1, 7 bases. Germline CDR1 is LGHDT and CDR2 is YNNKEL (reference sequence). V lost 4 bases and J lost 5, with 18 bases in between. CDR3 length: 15 amino acids.